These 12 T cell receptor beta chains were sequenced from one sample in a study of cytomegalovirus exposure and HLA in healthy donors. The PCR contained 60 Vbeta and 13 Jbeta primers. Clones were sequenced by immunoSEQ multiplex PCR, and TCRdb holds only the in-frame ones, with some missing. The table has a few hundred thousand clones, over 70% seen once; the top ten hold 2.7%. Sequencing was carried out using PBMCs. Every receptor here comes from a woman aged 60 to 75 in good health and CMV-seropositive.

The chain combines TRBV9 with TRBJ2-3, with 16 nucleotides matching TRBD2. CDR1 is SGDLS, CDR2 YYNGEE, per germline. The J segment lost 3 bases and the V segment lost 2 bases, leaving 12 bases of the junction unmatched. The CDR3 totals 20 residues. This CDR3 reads CASSVLSTGLAGGRTDTQYF. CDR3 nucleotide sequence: TGTGCCAGCAGCGTCCTTTCAACGGGACTAGCGGGAGGGAGAACAGATACGCAGTATTTT.

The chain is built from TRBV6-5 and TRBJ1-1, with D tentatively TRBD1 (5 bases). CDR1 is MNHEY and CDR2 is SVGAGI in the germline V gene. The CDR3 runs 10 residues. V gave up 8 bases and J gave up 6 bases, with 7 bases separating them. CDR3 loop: CASLQAEAFF. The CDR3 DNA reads TGTGCCAGCCTACAGGCTGAAGCTTTCTTT.

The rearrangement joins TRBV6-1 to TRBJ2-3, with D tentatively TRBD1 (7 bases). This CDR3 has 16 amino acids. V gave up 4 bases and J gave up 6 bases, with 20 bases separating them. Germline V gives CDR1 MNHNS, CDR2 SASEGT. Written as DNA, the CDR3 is TGTGCCAGCAGTGTAGGACAGGCTTCGAGCGGGGATACGCAGTATTTT. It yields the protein CASSVGQASSGDTQYF.

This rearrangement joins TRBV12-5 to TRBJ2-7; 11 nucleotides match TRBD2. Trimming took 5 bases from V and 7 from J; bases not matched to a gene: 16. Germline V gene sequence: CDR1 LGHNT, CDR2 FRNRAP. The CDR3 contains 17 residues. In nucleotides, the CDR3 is TGTGCTAGTGGTCGGCTAGCGGGAGGCCCCTCTCCGAGGGAGCAGTACTTC. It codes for CASGRLAGGPSPREQYF.

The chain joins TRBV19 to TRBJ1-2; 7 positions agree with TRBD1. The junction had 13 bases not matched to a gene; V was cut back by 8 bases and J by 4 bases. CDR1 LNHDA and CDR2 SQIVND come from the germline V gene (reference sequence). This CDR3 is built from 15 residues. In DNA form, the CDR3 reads TGTGCCAGTCTTACCACAGGGGCCTCTGCCTATGGCTACACCTTC. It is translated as CASLTTGASAYGYTF.

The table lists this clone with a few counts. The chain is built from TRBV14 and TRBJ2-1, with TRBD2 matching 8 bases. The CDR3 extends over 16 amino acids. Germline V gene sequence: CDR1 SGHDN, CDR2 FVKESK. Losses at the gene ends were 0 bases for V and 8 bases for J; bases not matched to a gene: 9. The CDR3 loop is CASSQERWPGGDEQFF. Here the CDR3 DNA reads TGTGCCAGCAGCCAAGAACGGTGGCCGGGAGGGGATGAGCAGTTCTTC.

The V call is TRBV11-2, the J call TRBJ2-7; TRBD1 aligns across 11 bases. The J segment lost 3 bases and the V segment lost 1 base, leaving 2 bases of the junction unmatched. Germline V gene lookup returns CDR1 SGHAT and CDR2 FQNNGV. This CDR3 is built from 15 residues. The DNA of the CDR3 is TGTGCCAGCAGCTTAGTCGGGACAGGGGGCTACGAGCAGTACTTC. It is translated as CASSLVGTGGYEQYF.

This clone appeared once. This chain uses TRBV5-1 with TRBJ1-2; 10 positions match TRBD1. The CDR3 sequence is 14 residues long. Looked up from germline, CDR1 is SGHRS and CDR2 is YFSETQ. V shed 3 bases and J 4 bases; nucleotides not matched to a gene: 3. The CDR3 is CASSSGQGIYGYTF. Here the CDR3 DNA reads TGCGCCAGCAGCTCGGGACAGGGGATCTATGGCTACACCTTC. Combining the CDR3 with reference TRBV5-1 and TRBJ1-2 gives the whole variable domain KAGVTQTPRYLIKTRGQQVTLSCSPISGHRSVSWYQQTPGQGLQFLFEYFSETQRNKGNFPGRFSGRQFSNSRSEMNVSTLELGDSALYLCASSSGQGIYGYTFGSGTRLTVV.

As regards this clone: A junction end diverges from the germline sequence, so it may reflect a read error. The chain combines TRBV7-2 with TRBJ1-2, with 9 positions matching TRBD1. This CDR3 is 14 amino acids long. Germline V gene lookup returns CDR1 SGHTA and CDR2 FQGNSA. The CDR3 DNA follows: TGTGCCAGCAGCTATTTTTTCCGGGACAGGGAGGAGTTATTC. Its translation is CASSYFFRDREELF.

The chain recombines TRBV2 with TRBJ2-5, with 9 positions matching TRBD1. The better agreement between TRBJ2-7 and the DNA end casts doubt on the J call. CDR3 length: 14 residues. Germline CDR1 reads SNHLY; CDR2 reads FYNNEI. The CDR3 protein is CASNPQGAGYEQYF. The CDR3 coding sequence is TGTGCCAGCAATCCACAGGGGGCCGGCTACGAGCAGTACTTC.

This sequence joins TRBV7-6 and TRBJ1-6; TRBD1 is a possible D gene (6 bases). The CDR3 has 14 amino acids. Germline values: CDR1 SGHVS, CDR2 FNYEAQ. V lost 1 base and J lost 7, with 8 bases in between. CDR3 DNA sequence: TGTGCCAGCAGCTTAGGGGACACCAATTCACCCCTCCACTTT. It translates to CASSLGDTNSPLHF.

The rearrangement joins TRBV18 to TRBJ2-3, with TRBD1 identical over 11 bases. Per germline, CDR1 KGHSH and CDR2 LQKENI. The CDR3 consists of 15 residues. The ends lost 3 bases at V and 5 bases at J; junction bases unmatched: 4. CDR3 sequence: CASSPGQGVRDTQYF. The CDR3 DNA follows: TGTGCCAGCTCACCGGGACAGGGGGTTAGAGATACGCAGTATTTT.